The T cell receptor beta chain described here comes from a study of cytomegalovirus exposure and HLA in healthy donors. As regards this clone: Its antigen is as yet unknown.

V was pared by 2 bases and J by 8 bases, with 11 bases of the junction left unmatched. CDR3 length: 16 amino acids. Germline V gives CDR1 SGHDN, CDR2 FVKESK. Overall study findings and caveats: Most TCR sequences showed up rarely, but some public TCRs showed up in many donors.

Here immunoSEQ multiplex PCR was the method, and the copy in TCRdb shows in-frame clones only, minus some. This table has around 250,000 clones, roughly 87% appearing once. The specimen sequenced was PBMCs. The clonotype originates from a woman aged 30 to 39 in good health and CMV-seronegative. The chain couples TRBV14 to TRBJ2-2, with 7 positions matching TRBD2. Here the CDR3 reads CASSQLRTRLTGELFF. Here the CDR3 DNA reads TGTGCCAGCAGCCAACTCCGGACTAGGCTAACTGGGGAGCTGTTTTTT. Looking up the rest from reference TRBV14 and TRBJ2-2 gives the full variable domain: EAGVTQFPSHSVIEKGQTVTLRCDPISGHDNLYWYRRVMGKEIKFLLHFVKESKQDESGMPNNRFLAERTGGTYSTLKVQPAELEDSGVYFCASSQLRTRLTGELFFGEGSRLTVL.